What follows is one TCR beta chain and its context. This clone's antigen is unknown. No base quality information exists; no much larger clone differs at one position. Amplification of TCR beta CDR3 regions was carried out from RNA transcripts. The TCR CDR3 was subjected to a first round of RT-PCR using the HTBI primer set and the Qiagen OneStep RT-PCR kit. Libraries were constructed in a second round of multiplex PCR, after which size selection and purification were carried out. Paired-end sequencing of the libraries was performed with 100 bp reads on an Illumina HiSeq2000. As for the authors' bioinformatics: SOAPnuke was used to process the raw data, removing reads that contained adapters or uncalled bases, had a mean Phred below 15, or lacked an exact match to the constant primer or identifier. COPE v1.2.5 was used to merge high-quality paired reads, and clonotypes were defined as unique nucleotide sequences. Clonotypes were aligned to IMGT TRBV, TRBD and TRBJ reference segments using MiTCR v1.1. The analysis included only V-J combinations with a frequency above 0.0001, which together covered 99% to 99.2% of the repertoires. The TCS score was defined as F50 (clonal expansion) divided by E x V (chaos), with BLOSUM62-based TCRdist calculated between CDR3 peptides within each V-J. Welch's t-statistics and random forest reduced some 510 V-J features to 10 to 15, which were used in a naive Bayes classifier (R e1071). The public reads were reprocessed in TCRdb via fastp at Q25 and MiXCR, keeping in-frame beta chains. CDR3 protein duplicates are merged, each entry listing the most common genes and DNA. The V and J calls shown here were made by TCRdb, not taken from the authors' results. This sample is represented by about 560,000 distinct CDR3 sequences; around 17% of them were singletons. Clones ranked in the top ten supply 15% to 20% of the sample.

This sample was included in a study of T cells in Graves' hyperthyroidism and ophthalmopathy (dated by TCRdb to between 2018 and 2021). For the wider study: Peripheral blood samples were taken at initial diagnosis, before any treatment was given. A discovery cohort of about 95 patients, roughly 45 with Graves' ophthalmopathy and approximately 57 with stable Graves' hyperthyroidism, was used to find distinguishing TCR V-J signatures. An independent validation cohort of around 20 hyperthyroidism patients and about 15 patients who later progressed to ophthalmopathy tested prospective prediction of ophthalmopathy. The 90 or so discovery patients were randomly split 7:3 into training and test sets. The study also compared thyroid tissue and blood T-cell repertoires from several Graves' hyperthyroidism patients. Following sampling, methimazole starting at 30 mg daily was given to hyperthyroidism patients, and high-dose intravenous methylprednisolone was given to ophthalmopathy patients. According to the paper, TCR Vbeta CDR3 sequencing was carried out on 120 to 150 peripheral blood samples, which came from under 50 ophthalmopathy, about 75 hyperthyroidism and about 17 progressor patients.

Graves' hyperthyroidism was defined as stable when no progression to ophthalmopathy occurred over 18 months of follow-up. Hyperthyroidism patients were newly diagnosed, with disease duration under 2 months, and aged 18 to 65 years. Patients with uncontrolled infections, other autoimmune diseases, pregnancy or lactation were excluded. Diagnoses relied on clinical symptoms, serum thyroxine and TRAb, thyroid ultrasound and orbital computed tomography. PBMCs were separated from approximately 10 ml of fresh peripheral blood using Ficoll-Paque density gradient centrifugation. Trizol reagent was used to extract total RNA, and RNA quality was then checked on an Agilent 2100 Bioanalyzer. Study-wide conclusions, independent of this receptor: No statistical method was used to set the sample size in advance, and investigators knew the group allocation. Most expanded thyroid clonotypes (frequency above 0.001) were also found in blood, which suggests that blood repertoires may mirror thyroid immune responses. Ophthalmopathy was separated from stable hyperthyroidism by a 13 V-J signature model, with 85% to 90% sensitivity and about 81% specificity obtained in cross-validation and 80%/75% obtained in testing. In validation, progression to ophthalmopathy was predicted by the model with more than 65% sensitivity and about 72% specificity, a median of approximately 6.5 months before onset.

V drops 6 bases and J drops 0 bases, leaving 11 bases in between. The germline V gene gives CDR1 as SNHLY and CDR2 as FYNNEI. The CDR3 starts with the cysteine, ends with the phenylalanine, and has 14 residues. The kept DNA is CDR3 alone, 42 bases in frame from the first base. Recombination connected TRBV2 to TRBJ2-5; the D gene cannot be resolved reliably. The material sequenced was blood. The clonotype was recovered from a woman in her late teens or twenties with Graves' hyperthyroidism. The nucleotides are TGTGCCAGCAGAGAAAACAGCTACCAAGAGACCCAGTACTTC. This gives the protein CASRENSYQETQYF.